This T cell receptor beta chain emerged from a study of beta chain features in type 1 diabetes. Every donor provided one heparinised blood draw, which averaged approximately 120 mL. The sequenced template was cDNA made from the entire isolated RNA. Naive, central memory and regulatory T cell samples averaged around 3.9 million immunoSEQ reads each. The assay was immunoSEQ multiplex PCR, and TCRdb's table has in-frame clones only and misses some. The sample holds 500,000 to 650,000 clones; about an eighth are singletons and the top ten take around 0.12%. Overall study results and limits: TCRB CDR3s were moderately but significantly shorter in Type 1 diabetes patients in all four CD4+ subsets. There were fewer insertions and more deletions at the VDJ junctions of type 1 diabetes patients. The question left open here concerned HLA type influencing TCRB rearrangement.

V was pared by 3 bases and J by 4 bases, with 10 bases between. This CDR3 spans 13 amino acids. Germline V gene data show CDR1 as MDHEN and CDR2 as SYDVKM. A few counts support this clone. Its antigen is unidentified. Material for sequencing was naive CD4+ T cells from blood. J is TRBJ2-7 and V is TRBV28, with D possibly being TRBD2 (5 bases). This receptor was identified in a man younger than 45 with type 1 diabetes. In DNA, the CDR3 is TGTGCCAGCAGTTTCCCCGGGAAGTACGAGCAGTACTTC. Translated: CASSFPGKYEQYF.